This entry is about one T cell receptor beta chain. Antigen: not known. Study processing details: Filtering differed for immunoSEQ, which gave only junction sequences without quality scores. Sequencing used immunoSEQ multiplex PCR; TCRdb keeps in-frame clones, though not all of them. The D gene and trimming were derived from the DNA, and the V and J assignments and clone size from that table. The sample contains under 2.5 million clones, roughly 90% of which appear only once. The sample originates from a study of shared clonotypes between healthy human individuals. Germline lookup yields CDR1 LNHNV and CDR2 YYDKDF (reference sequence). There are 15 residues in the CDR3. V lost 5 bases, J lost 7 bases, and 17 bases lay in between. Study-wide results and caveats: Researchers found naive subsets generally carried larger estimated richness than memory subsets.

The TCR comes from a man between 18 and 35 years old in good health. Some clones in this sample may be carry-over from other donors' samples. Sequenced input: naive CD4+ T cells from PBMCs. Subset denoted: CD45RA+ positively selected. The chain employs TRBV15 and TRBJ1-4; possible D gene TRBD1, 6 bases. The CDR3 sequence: CATSVNGGGGEKLFF. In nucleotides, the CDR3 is TGTGCCACCAGCGTTAACGGGGGCGGGGGTGAAAAACTGTTTTTT.